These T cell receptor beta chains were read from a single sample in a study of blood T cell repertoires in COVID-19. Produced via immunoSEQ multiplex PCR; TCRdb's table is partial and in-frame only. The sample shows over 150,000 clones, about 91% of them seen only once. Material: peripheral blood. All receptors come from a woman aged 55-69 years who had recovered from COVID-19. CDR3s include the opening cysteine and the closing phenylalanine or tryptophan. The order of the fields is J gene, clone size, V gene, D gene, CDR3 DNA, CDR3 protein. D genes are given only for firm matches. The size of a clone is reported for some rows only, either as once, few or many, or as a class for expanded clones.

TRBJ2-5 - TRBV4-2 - TGTGCCAGCAGCCAAGGGGCCATGGAAGTAGAGACCCAGTACTTC CASSQGAMEVETQYF
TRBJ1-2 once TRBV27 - TGTGCCAGCAGCAGTTTAAGGGAGTCTAACTATGGCTACACCTTC CASSSLRESNYGYTF
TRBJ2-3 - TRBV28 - TGTGCCAGCAGTCCAGACAACACAGATACGCAGTATTTT CASSPDNTDTQYF
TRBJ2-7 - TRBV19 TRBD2 TGTGCCAGTAGTGAAGCTAGCGGGGGGGCACTATACGAGCAGTACTTC CASSEASGGALYEQYF
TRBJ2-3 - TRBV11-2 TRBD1 TGTGCCAGCAGCTTCCAGGGGGCGCGCACAGATACGCAGTATTTT CASSFQGARTDTQYF
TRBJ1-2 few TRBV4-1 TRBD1 TGCGCCAGCAGCCAGATCAGGACAGGGGGTAACTATGGCTACACCTTC CASSQIRTGGNYGYTF
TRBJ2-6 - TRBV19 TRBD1 TGTGCCAGTAGTATTCGACAGGGGCCCCGTTCTGGGGCCAACGTCCTGACTTTC CASSIRQGPRSGANVLTF
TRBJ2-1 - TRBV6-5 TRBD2 TGTGCCAGCACCAGCGGGGGGGCGGGTAATGAGCAGTTCTTC CASTSGGAGNEQFF
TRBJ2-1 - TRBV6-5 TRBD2 TGTGCCAGCATTTCAAGCGGGGGGGCTTACAATGAGCAGTTCTTC CASISSGGAYNEQFF
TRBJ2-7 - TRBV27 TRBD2 TGTGCCAGCAGTTTACATTTTCTAGCGGGGACCTCCTACGAGCAGTACTTC CASSLHFLAGTSYEQYF
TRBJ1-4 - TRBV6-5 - TGTGCCAGCAGTTCACCTAACAGGGCTACTAATGAAAAACTGTTTTTT CASSSPNRATNEKLFF
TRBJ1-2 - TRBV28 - TGTGCCAGCAGTGCCATATACAGGGACGGCTATGGCTACACCTTC CASSAIYRDGYGYTF
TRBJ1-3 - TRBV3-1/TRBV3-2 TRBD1 TGTGCCAGCAGCCAAGTGTTTATTGGGACAGGTCCTTTCTCTGGAAACACCATATATTTT CASSQVFIGTGPFSGNTIYF
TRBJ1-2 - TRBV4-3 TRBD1 TGCGCCAGCAGCAAGAAATCGACAGGGGACTATGGCTACACCTTC CASSKKSTGDYGYTF
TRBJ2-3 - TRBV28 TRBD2 TGTGCCAGCAGTTTCACGGGGGGTCTCACAGATACGCAGTATTTT CASSFTGGLTDTQYF
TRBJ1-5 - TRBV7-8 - TGTGCCAGCAGCCCCTACAGGGTTCCCAATCAGCCCCAGCATTTT CASSPYRVPNQPQHF
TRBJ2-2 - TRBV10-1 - TGCGCCAGCAGACAGGGTTTCACCGGGGAGCTGTTTTTT CASRQGFTGELFF
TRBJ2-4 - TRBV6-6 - TGTGCCACCGTCCCCCCAGGGGTAGACATTCAGTACTTC CATVPPGVDIQYF
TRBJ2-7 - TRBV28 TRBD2 TGTGCCAGCAGCGAACTAGCGGGCTCATACGAGCAGTACTTC CASSELAGSYEQYF
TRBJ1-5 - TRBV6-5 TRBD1 TGTGCCAGCAGTCGGGACAGTTATCAGCCCCAGCATTTT CASSRDSYQPQHF